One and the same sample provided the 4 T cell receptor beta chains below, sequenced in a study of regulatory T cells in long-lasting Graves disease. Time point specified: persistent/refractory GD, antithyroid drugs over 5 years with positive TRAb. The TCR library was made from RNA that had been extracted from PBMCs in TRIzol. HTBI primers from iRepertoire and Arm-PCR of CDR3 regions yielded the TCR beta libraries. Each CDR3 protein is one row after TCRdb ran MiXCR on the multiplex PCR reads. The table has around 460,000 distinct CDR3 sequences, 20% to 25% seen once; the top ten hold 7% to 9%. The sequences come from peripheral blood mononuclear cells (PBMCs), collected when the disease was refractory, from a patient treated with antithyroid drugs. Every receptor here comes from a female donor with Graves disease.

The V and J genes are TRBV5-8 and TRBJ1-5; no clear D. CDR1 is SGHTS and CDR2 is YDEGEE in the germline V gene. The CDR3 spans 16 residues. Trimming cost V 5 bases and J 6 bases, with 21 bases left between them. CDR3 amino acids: CASSLRRNRPGQPQHF. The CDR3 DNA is TGTGCCAGCAGTTTGAGGCGGAACCGGCCTGGTCAGCCCCAGCATTTT.

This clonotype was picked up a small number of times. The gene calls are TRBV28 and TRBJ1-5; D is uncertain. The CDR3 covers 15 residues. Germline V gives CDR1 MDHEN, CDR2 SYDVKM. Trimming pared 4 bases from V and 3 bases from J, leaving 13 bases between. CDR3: CASSSNTLVNQPQHF. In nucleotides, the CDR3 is TGTGCCAGCAGTTCAAATACCCTGGTCAATCAGCCCCAGCATTTT. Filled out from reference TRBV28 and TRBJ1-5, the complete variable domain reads DVKVTQSSRYLVKRTGEKVFLECVQDMDHENMFWYRQDPGLGLRLIYFSYDVKMKEKGDIPEGYSVSREKKERFSLILESASTNQTSMYLCASSSNTLVNQPQHFGDGTRLSIL.

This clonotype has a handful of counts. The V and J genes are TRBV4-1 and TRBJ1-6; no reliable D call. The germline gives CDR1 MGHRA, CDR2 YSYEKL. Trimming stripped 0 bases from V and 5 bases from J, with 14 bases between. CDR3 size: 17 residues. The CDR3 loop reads CASSQDYGSSHNSPLHF. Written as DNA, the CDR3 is TGCGCCAGCAGCCAAGATTATGGGAGCAGCCATAATTCACCCCTCCACTTT.

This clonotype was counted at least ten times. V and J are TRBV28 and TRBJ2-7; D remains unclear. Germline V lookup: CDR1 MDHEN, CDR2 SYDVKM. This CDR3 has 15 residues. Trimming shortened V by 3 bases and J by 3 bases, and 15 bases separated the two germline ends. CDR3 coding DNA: TGTGCCAGCAGTTTCTTACAGAACCCCTTCTACGAGCAGTACTTC. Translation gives CASSFLQNPFYEQYF.